The entry below gives a single T cell receptor beta chain sequence along with its context. What antigen it recognizes has not been identified. Base qualities were left out, and no much larger clone turns up one base away. Preparation of the library involved the immunoSEQ multiplex PCR assay. A mixture of 60 forward primers for TCR Vbeta segments and 13 reverse primers for TCR Jbeta segments was used in the multiplex PCR. The CDR3 region of rearranged TCR beta genes was amplified from genomic DNA by a multiplex PCR assay. On the Illumina HiSeq System, the amplified TCR beta libraries were sequenced as 87-base-pair reads. As for how the authors treated the data: In a later analysis, roughly 80 million unique TCR beta chains were counted across the roughly 610 repertoires, and roughly 11 million of these chains were shared by at least two donors. A nearest-neighbor algorithm error-corrected the raw reads and collapsed the reads into unique sequences, merging closely related sequences to remove PCR and sequencing errors. CDR3 sequences were aligned to IMGT reference sequences to assign V, D and J gene segments. For a sequence to be retained, a match of at least six nucleotides was required to both a V gene segment and a J gene segment. A rearrangement counted as productive if the CDR3 had no stop codons and remained in frame with V and J, and every other rearrangement counted as non-productive. CDR3 was defined according to IMGT convention as the region running from the second conserved V-encoded cysteine to the conserved J-encoded phenylalanine. In an earlier analysis of more than 550 of the donors, sequences lacking an unambiguous match to a single V gene segment were excluded. An earlier analysis of 587 of the donors classified V segments as functional when productive rearrangements were above 56.7% and as segregating when the standard deviation between donors was above 5%. A statistical classification framework was built for diagnosing cytomegalovirus status from the catalog of TCR beta chain sequences. In a later analysis, V and J genes were assigned by comparing TCR nucleotide sequences against IMGT/GENE-DB human TR gene sequences. A later analysis assigned CDR3 sequences and most-parsimonious VDJ recombination scenarios with the TCRdist pipeline. In a later analysis, each TCR beta chain was defined by its CDR3 amino acid sequence together with its V-gene family, and reads without a unique V-gene family were excluded. In a later analysis, approximately 590 highly shared, low-generation-probability nucleotide sequences were removed to address suspected cross-contamination and a sequencing artifact. In a later analysis, a clonal expansion index was calculated for each public chain from normalized within-repertoire ranks of inferred template counts. A later analysis computed generation probabilities with a VDJ recombination model fitted to out-of-frame rearrangements, and checked the results against IGoR. A later analysis scored TCR-TCR, TCR-HLA and TCR-CMV co-occurrence with hypergeometric tests, applying a repertoire-size bias correction to TCR pairs. False discovery rates were estimated in a later analysis by permuting HLA or CMV assignments 20 times. In a later analysis, co-occurring TCRs were grouped with DBSCAN, and TCRdist sequence similarity was added when clustering was performed within HLA-allele-positive subsets. Repertoires with fewer than 30,000 or more than 120,000 public chains were left out of co-occurrence clustering, as were about five repertoires with anomalous nucleotide sharing. TCRdb mirrors the immuneACCESS table, restricted to in-frame sequences. Some clones are absent from its copies; in checked studies, under half trace to an unresolved V gene, and the reason for the others is unknown. The DNA was the basis for D and trimming; V, J and clone size are from that table. This sample holds around 240,000 clones; more than 75% were observed only once. The ten largest clones add up to 4.5% to 6% of the sample.

This entry comes from a study of cytomegalovirus exposure and HLA in healthy donors (dated by TCRdb to about 2017). Some background on the complete study: According to an earlier analysis of 587 of the donors, about 179 million T cells yielded 117 million unique TCR beta sequences and 250 to 350 Gb of sequence data. Every discovery cohort repertoire had been produced on one sequencing platform. An early release that covered about 640 HLA-typed donors contained about 300 gigabases of sequencing data and roughly 84 million unique TCR sequences. Both class I and class II loci were covered by HLA typing, at four-digit resolution. Among the roughly 400 genotyped donors, about 83% belonged to the genetic ancestry cluster associated with self-reported Caucasian donors. A later analysis re-examined previously published TCR beta repertoires from hundreds of donors and added high-resolution HLA genotyping to investigate patterns of TCR occurrence. Among 398 genotyped donors of the cohort, an average of roughly 230,000 unique TCR beta nucleotide sequences was sequenced per donor, of which approximately 19% were non-productive. Rather than using new phenotypic data, the later analysis identified candidate immune exposures from TCR beta sequences and from how often those sequences occurred across donors. Donor age, sex, ethnicity and CMV serostatus were compiled alongside the repertoire data. Roughly five DR-DQ haplotypes were handled as single units for association and clustering because linkage in the cohort was strong. The number of donors typed differed by locus, with about 629-640 for A, B, C, DRB1 and DQB1, 522 for DQA1, nearly 610 for DPA1, and around 460 for DPB1. In an earlier analysis of 587 of the donors, high-throughput TCR beta sequencing was used to judge whether each TCR beta V gene segment behaved as functional or pseudogenic. The study was designed to test whether signatures of past pathogen exposure could be identified by cataloging public T cell receptors. A later genetic analysis took genome-wide SNP genotypes for about three fifths of the 666 donors and used that subset as a discovery cohort. Besides the first cohort of approximately 670 subjects, a separate validation cohort made up of some 110 different subjects was used. Using immunosequencing, the study profiled T cell repertoires from about 610 subjects and related those repertoires to cytomegalovirus serostatus. To predict cytomegalovirus infection status, the study combined high-throughput TCR immunosequencing, statistical association of individual TCRs with disease status, and machine learning. Study-wide conclusions, independent of this receptor: A further reported finding was that TCR beta sequences accurately predicted the HLA-A and HLA-B alleles for most subjects in the first cohort. Immune exposure information for the cohort was limited to CMV serostatus. According to a later analysis, TCR association rates differed among HLA loci, with DRB1 alleles showing the most associated TCRs and HLA-C alleles showing the fewest. A group of highly shared sequence variants was considered likely to be a technical artifact of the sequencing pipeline. In a later genetic analysis, fewer N-insertions in productive TCRs were reported among donors in an Asian-associated ancestry cluster than the 666-donor mean. Across donors, most TCR sequences were observed very rarely, whereas some public TCRs were present in many individuals. Specific HLA alleles were associated with 15,000 to 20,000 TCR beta sequences at a false discovery rate of 0.05 in a later analysis. The earlier analysis of a few hundred of the donors excluded approximately 15 rarely observed V segments, including chromosome 9 orphons, because counts were too low. Sequencing depth was assumed to be roughly uniform across donors in the presence/absence analyses, though that assumption may not hold. An association between a missense DCLRE1C variant and V-gene and J-gene trimming of TCR beta chains was found in a later genetic analysis and replicated in an independent cohort. In this cohort, only TCR beta chains were sequenced, and detectable features were limited by the absence of alpha or paired-chain data. According to a later analysis, most CMV-associated TCR beta chains appeared to be HLA-restricted, and the HLA associations seemed to be driven largely by CMV exposure. It was suggested by the authors that the approach could potentially be generalized to other disease states and immunological phenotypes. Because HLA typing was unavailable for some donors at each locus, only the typed subset was used in association tests. In vitro tests confirmed that a few of the cytomegalovirus-associated TCR beta chains recognize cytomegalovirus antigens. Linkage disequilibrium might explain the correlated functional status among segregating V segments, but an unknown experimental factor could not be excluded. When HLA alleles, especially DR and DQ, strongly co-occurred, TCR associations were difficult to assign to individual alleles. Some IMGT-functional V segments, including TRBV6-2 and TRBV6-3, could not be distinguished by the 87-base-pair reads and were therefore excluded. The classifier was reported to diagnose cytomegalovirus status with high specificity and sensitivity in both the original cohort and the validation cohort. A total of about 150 TCR beta chains were listed by the study as associated with cytomegalovirus. Several of the top co-occurrence clusters appeared to be linked to parvovirus B19, influenza, CMV and Epstein-Barr virus, according to a later analysis. In an earlier analysis of under 600 of the donors, most TCR beta V segments were observed in productive rearrangements about 90% or about 30% of the time, broadly matching IMGT annotations. In a later analysis, HLA-associated TCR beta chains were found to be more clonally expanded and to have lower generation probabilities than equally common non-associated chains.

Inclusive of the bounding cysteine and phenylalanine, the CDR3 is 18 residues long. The entry retains the CDR3 DNA only, 54 bases that are in frame from base 1. V trim: 4 bases; J trim: 2 bases; unmatched bases: 17. The germline V gene provides CDR1 LGHNA and CDR2 YNFKEQ. In total, 500 to 700 healthy bone marrow donors made up the cohort. Cohort members were all nominally healthy when sampled, although unrecorded immune exposures were likely present. The donor tested CMV seropositive, placing the donor among the approximately 290 seropositive members of the cohort. Each donor provided a peripheral blood sample, and peripheral blood mononuclear cells were used for TCR beta sequencing. Genomic DNA was extracted from the blood cell samples with the Qiagen DNeasy Blood Extraction Kit.

This receptor chain uses TRBV4-2 and TRBJ2-7, and 7 junction bases match TRBD1. Sequenced input: PBMCs. This sequence was found in a woman in her thirties or forties in good health and CMV-seropositive. The sequence in DNA is TGTGCCAGCAGCCTCGAACTCCCGACAGGGACAATAGCCTACGAGCAGTACTTC. It translates to CASSLELPTGTIAYEQYF.